The count of the clone carrying this T cell receptor (beta chain) is one. These data belong to a study of shared clonotypes between healthy human individuals. Study in general: Plates per donor: three CD4 naive, three CD4 memory, two CD8 naive, one CD8 memory.

Here immunoSEQ multiplex PCR was the method, and the copy in TCRdb shows in-frame clones only, minus some. The top ten hold roughly 1% of the sample, which has roughly 2,000,000 clones, about 95% seen once. Cells designated naive CD8 were CD45RO-negative and were positively selected for CCR7, with terminally differentiated effector memory CD45RA+ cells excluded. The sample consisted of naive CD8+ T cells sorted from blood. This TCR was sampled from a man younger than 35 in good health.

CDR3 DNA: TGTGCCAGCACCCCTTCGATGGGGGACAGGGCAGAGACCCAGTACTTC. Protein sequence: CASTPSMGDRAETQYF. The V and J genes are TRBV27 and TRBJ2-5; TRBD1 matches 9 bases. Germline V gene data show CDR1 as MNHEY and CDR2 as SMNVEV (reference sequence). CDR3 length: 16 residues. V was pared by 7 bases and J by 4 bases, with 13 bases of the junction left unmatched.